This T cell receptor beta chain appears in the sequencing data of a study of glioma-infiltrating T cells after dendritic cell vaccination. Sequencing was performed with immunoSEQ multiplex PCR; in TCRdb, only in-frame clones are kept and a portion is missing. The repertoire consists of about 90,000 clones, with over 65% occurring once and the leading ten covering 2.5% to 3%. Deletions cut 5 bases from V and 2 bases from J, with 14 bases between. This CDR3 contains 15 residues. Germline V gene data show CDR1 as SGHTA and CDR2 as FQGNSA. The chain couples TRBV7-2 to TRBJ2-3, with D tentatively TRBD2 (6 bases). This material consisted of blood, taken before dendritic cell vaccination. The TCR was taken from a human donor with glioblastoma. The CDR3 is CASSRPGATTDTQYF. CDR3 DNA sequence: TGTGCCAGCAGCCGGCCGGGAGCCACCACAGATACGCAGTATTTT.